A few counts support the clone carrying this T cell receptor beta chain. Its antigen is unidentified. The study ran its PCR with 60 Vbeta and 13 Jbeta primers. TCRdb's copy holds only in-frame clones and misses some; the assay was immunoSEQ multiplex PCR. This sample has tens of thousands of clones, with roughly 8.2% found just once. The record originates from a study of cytomegalovirus exposure and HLA in healthy donors. Study-wide results and caveats: One cluster of highly shared sequence variants probably arose as a sequencing artifact.

The V and J ends lost 5 bases and 6 bases respectively, with 13 bases between them. Germline CDR1 and CDR2: SGHTA and FQGNSA. The CDR3 totals 13 residues. The rearrangement uses TRBV7-2 and TRBJ1-1; perhaps TRBD1 as D (5 bases). Material for sequencing was PBMCs. This TCR was recovered from a man aged 50-60 years in good health and CMV-seronegative. The CDR3 sequence: CASSQGRVSEAFF. In DNA, the CDR3 is TGTGCCAGCAGCCAGGGAAGGGTTTCTGAAGCTTTCTTT.